These T cell receptor beta chains were read from a single sample in a study of CD8+CD57+ T cells in acquired aplastic anemia. TCRdb re-called the reads through MiXCR, storing one row per CDR3 protein. The table records about 170,000 distinct CDR3 sequences, less than 60% of them present only once. Sequenced input: sorted CD4+, CD8+, or CD8+CD57+ T cells (not recorded which) from PBMCs. These receptor sequences come from a human donor with aplastic anemia. CDR3s include the opening cysteine and the closing phenylalanine or tryptophan. The D gene is left open where the match is weak. Expanded clones get a size class; other rows say once, few or many, or leave the size out.

D	V	size	J	CDR3	DNA
NA	TRBV5-4	NA	TRBJ2-2	CASSSTGQRVFGNTGELFF	TGTGCCAGCAGCTCTACAGGACAGAGAGTCTTTGGGAACACCGGGGAGCTGTTTTTT
TRBD1	TRBV15	NA	TRBJ2-1	CATSREGRGYNEQFF	TGTGCCACCAGCAGAGAGGGCAGGGGGTACAATGAGCAGTTCTTC
TRBD1	TRBV19	once	TRBJ1-6	CASWDRGYNSPLHF	TGTGCCAGCTGGGACAGGGGCTATAATTCACCCCTCCACTTT
NA	TRBV12-5	many	TRBJ2-7	CASGLVSTKNEQYF	TGTGCTAGTGGTTTGGTATCGACGAAGAACGAGCAGTACTTC
TRBD1	TRBV5-1	NA	TRBJ1-2	CASSTTGGEGYGYTF	TGCGCCAGCAGCACGACAGGGGGCGAGGGCTATGGCTACACCTTC
NA	TRBV2	few	TRBJ2-2	CASSEAHRPGELFF	TGTGCCAGCAGTGAAGCCCATAGACCCGGGGAGCTGTTTTTT
TRBD1	TRBV16	many	TRBJ2-7	CASSHNGQGYEQYF	TGTGCCAGCAGCCACAACGGACAGGGCTACGAGCAGTACTTC
NA	TRBV5-1	many	TRBJ1-2	CASSYSTVSYGYTF	TGCGCCAGCAGTTACTCGACAGTTTCTTATGGCTACACCTTC
TRBD2	TRBV2	NA	TRBJ2-1	CASRSGMSNEQFF	TGTGCCAGCAGGAGCGGGATGAGTAATGAGCAGTTCTTC
TRBD2	TRBV10-2	many	TRBJ2-1	CASRGGLAEPSSYNEQFF	TGCGCCAGCAGGGGGGGACTAGCGGAACCAAGCTCCTACAATGAGCAGTTCTTC
NA	TRBV3-1	NA	TRBJ1-2	CASSQSAGGELGGYTF	TGTGCCAGCAGCCAATCGGCGGGGGGCGAACTAGGTGGCTACACCTTC
NA	TRBV29-1	NA	TRBJ2-5	CSVVLSRETQYF	TGCAGCGTAGTCCTGAGCCGGGAGACCCAGTACTTC
TRBD1	TRBV7-9	many	TRBJ1-4	CASSLVDRSEKLFF	TGTGCCAGCAGCTTAGTGGACAGGAGCGAAAAACTGTTTTTT
TRBD2	TRBV20-1	many	TRBJ2-5	CSATSGGGGETQYF	TGCAGTGCTACTAGCGGGGGAGGAGGAGAGACCCAGTACTTC
TRBD2	TRBV11-2	many	TRBJ2-3	CASSPPGGGVSDTQYF	TGTGCCAGCAGCCCCCCCGGGGGGGGCGTGTCAGATACGCAGTATTTT
NA	TRBV14	few	TRBJ2-2	CASSQDGVPGELFF	TGTGCCAGCAGCCAAGATGGGGTCCCCGGGGAGCTGTTTTTT
NA	TRBV5-6	many	TRBJ1-2	CASSTGPGYYTF	TGTGCCAGCAGCACGGGGCCGGGCTACTACACCTTC
NA	TRBV19	many	TRBJ2-4	CASSMGVAKNIQYF	TGTGCCAGTAGTATGGGGGTAGCCAAAAACATTCAGTACTTC
NA	TRBV5-1	many	TRBJ1-2	CASSSYPTWDYGYTF	TGCGCCAGCAGCTCATATCCTACATGGGACTATGGCTACACCTTC
NA	TRBV7-2	NA	TRBJ2-5	CASRPTSYETQYF	TGTGCCAGCAGGCCTACTAGTTACGAGACCCAGTACTTC
TRBD2	TRBV29-1	many	TRBJ2-1	CSVVRSGGWNEQFF	TGCAGCGTAGTCCGTAGCGGGGGGTGGAATGAGCAGTTCTTC
TRBD1	TRBV4-3	many	TRBJ1-2	CASSQRDRAYGYTF	TGCGCCAGCAGCCAACGGGACAGGGCTTATGGCTACACCTTC
NA	TRBV24-1	few	TRBJ1-5	CASRTPGQPQHF	TGTGCCAGCAGGACCCCAGGTCAGCCCCAGCATTTT
NA	TRBV14	NA	TRBJ2-1	CASRAPGYEQFF	TGTGCCAGCAGAGCCCCAGGGTATGAGCAGTTCTTC
NA	TRBV7-2	NA	TRBJ1-6	CASSPNSNYNSPLHF	TGTGCCAGCAGCCCAAATAGCAACTATAATTCACCCCTCCACTTT
TRBD1	TRBV7-2	NA	TRBJ2-7	CASSYNRGPYEQYF	TGTGCCAGCAGCTATAACAGGGGACCCTACGAGCAGTACTTC
NA	TRBV24-1	NA	TRBJ2-5	CATSDSTVYQETQYF	TGTGCCACCAGTGATTCCACCGTGTACCAAGAGACCCAGTACTTC
TRBD1	TRBV11-2	many	TRBJ1-1	CASSLFSGGGTEAFF	TGTGCCAGCAGCTTATTTTCAGGGGGCGGCACTGAAGCTTTCTTT
NA	TRBV10-3	many	TRBJ1-2	CAIRGTLPPADYGYTF	TGTGCCATCAGGGGGACACTTCCCCCGGCAGACTATGGCTACACCTTC
NA	TRBV5-1	many	TRBJ1-2	CASSLAGADYGYTF	TGCGCCAGCAGCTTGGCAGGGGCTGACTATGGCTACACCTTC
NA	TRBV7-6	many	TRBJ1-5	CASSLFASGGGSNQPQHF	TGTGCCAGCAGCTTATTCGCCTCTGGGGGGGGAAGCAATCAGCCCCAGCATTTT
NA	TRBV19	NA	TRBJ2-7	CASRGQETYEQYF	TGTGCCAGTAGGGGGCAGGAAACCTACGAGCAGTACTTC
TRBD1	TRBV15	NA	TRBJ2-1	CATSDVTGSFNEQFF	TGTGCCACCAGCGACGTGACAGGGTCTTTCAATGAGCAGTTCTTC
NA	TRBV5-4	NA	TRBJ1-2	CASSSPLGGNGYTF	TGTGCCAGCAGCTCCCCCTTGGGGGGCAATGGCTACACCTTC
TRBD2	TRBV20-1	many	TRBJ2-7	CSARVLAGGDYEQYF	TGCAGTGCTAGAGTTCTGGCGGGGGGTGACTACGAGCAGTACTTC
TRBD2	TRBV2	NA	TRBJ2-5	CASRLAGGWEETQYF	TGTGCCAGCCGGCTAGCGGGAGGGTGGGAGGAGACCCAGTACTTC
NA	TRBV7-9	NA	TRBJ2-7	CASSFSFHEQYF	TGTGCCAGCAGCTTTTCCTTCCACGAGCAGTACTTC
NA	TRBV9	once	TRBJ2-3	CASSAEDGSTDTQYF	TGTGCCAGCAGCGCCGAAGACGGTAGCACAGATACGCAGTATTTT
NA	TRBV24-1	NA	TRBJ2-5	CATSDPLSSGETQYF	TGTGCCACCAGTGATCCGCTGAGTAGCGGCGAGACCCAGTACTTC
NA	TRBV19	NA	TRBJ2-1	CASSFRSNEQFF	TGTGCCAGTAGTTTCAGGAGCAATGAGCAGTTCTTC
NA	TRBV24-1	NA	TRBJ2-3	CATSGPQLGRSTDTQYF	TGTGCCACCAGTGGCCCGCAGCTGGGACGGTCCACAGATACGCAGTATTTT
NA	TRBV7-8	few	TRBJ2-3	CASSQWEYDTQYF	TGTGCCAGCAGCCAGTGGGAATATGATACGCAGTATTTT
TRBD1	TRBV7-2	many	TRBJ1-5	CASSLSAGGTQHF	TGTGCCAGCAGCTTATCCGCAGGGGGGACCCAGCATTTT
NA	TRBV2	NA	TRBJ2-7	CASVDSPREQYF	TGTGCCAGCGTAGACAGTCCTCGGGAGCAGTACTTC
TRBD1	TRBV6-1	many	TRBJ2-7	CASSGDRGVRYF	TGTGCCAGCAGTGGAGACAGGGGGGTTCGGTACTTC
NA	TRBV25-1	NA	TRBJ1-6	CDRENSPLHF	TGTGACAGGGAGAATTCACCCCTCCACTTT
NA	TRBV6-5	many	TRBJ2-7	CASRQPGGVSYEQYF	TGTGCCAGCAGACAACCAGGGGGGGTCTCCTACGAGCAGTACTTC
NA	TRBV19	many	TRBJ1-2	CASNPGTANYGYTF	TGTGCCAGTAACCCCGGGACCGCTAACTATGGCTACACCTTC
TRBD2	TRBV6-5	NA	TRBJ2-3	CASSFQAGGYDTQYF	TGTGCCAGCAGTTTTCAAGCGGGGGGGTATGACACGCAGTATTTT
NA	TRBV14	many	TRBJ2-1	CASSFGPIHGKSYNEQFF	TGTGCCAGCAGCTTCGGACCTATCCACGGGAAGTCCTACAATGAGCAGTTCTTC
NA	TRBV7-6	NA	TRBJ2-7	CASSQEGYLYEQYF	TGTGCCAGCAGCCAAGAGGGATACTTATACGAGCAGTACTTC
TRBD1	TRBV10-3	many	TRBJ1-3	CAITGGVGGNTIYF	TGTGCCATAACAGGGGGAGTCGGTGGAAACACCATATATTTT
NA	TRBV10-3	many	TRBJ2-5	CAIRTVGQETQYF	TGTGCCATCAGGACAGTGGGGCAAGAGACCCAGTACTTC
NA	TRBV2	NA	TRBJ2-7	CASHTGNSPGPYEQYF	TGTGCCAGCCACACAGGGAATTCCCCAGGTCCCTACGAGCAGTACTTC
NA	TRBV19	NA	TRBJ2-1	CASSISIYNEQFF	TGTGCCAGTAGTATCAGTATATACAATGAGCAGTTCTTC
TRBD1	TRBV10-1	many	TRBJ2-7	CASSRTGEGYEQYF	TGCGCCAGCAGTCGGACAGGGGAGGGTTACGAGCAGTACTTC
NA	TRBV7-8	NA	TRBJ2-3	CASSSTGTNTQYF	TGTGCCAGCAGCTCCACAGGGACAAATACGCAGTATTTT
TRBD1	TRBV25-1	NA	TRBJ1-1	CASSEWTGRNTEAFF	TGTGCCAGCAGTGAGTGGACAGGGCGGAACACTGAAGCTTTCTTT
NA	TRBV19	many	TRBJ2-3	CASSRGPGPSSTDTQYF	TGTGCCAGTAGTCGGGGGCCGGGACCATCTAGCACAGATACGCAGTATTTT